A selection of T cell receptor beta chains follows, all from one sample in a study of T cell responses to AZD1222 COVID-19 vaccine. Measured with immunoSEQ multiplex PCR; TCRdb has only the in-frame clones, and not every one. The table lists around 130,000 clones, 88% of them singletons. The source was peripheral blood, collected on day 0 of AZD1222 vaccination. Every receptor here comes from an adult in good health. CDR3s include the opening cysteine and the closing phenylalanine or tryptophan. The order of the fields is J gene, V gene, clone size, D gene, CDR3 DNA, CDR3 protein. A D gene is named only where the DNA matches it firmly. Some rows have no size entry. The others give once, few or many, or a class for an expanded clone.

J: TRBJ2-3
V: TRBV24-1
size: NA
D: TRBD1
DNA: TGTGCCACCAGTGATCCCACAGGGGAAGATACGCAGTATTTT
CDR3: CATSDPTGEDTQYF

J: TRBJ2-3
V: TRBV29-1
size: NA
D: TRBD1
DNA: TGCAGCGTTACTCGGACAGGGGATTCAACAGATACGCAGTATTTT
CDR3: CSVTRTGDSTDTQYF

J: TRBJ2-7
V: TRBV28
size: NA
D: NA
DNA: TGTGCCAGCGTTAGTCATACGCCCTACGAGCAGTACTTC
CDR3: CASVSHTPYEQYF

J: TRBJ1-1
V: TRBV18
size: NA
D: NA
DNA: TGTGCCAGCTCACCCTTAGGAGAGAACACTGAAGCTTTCTTT
CDR3: CASSPLGENTEAFF

J: TRBJ2-4
V: TRBV15
size: NA
D: NA
DNA: TGTGCCACCAGCAGAGGAGTCTCCAAAAACATTCAGTACTTC
CDR3: CATSRGVSKNIQYF

J: TRBJ1-2
V: TRBV19
size: once
D: NA
DNA: TGTGCCAGTAGACCGGGGGCGGGCTATGGCTACACCTTC
CDR3: CASRPGAGYGYTF

J: TRBJ1-1
V: TRBV6-2/TRBV6-3
size: NA
D: TRBD1
DNA: TGTGCCAGCAGTCGACAGGGGCAGTACACTGAAGCTTTCTTT
CDR3: CASSRQGQYTEAFF

J: TRBJ2-3
V: TRBV25-1
size: NA
D: NA
DNA: TGTGCCAGCAGTAACCGGGATACGCAGTATTTT
CDR3: CASSNRDTQYF

J: TRBJ1-2
V: TRBV10-3
size: NA
D: TRBD1
DNA: TGTGCCATCACAGGGGGGAATGGCTACACCTTC
CDR3: CAITGGNGYTF

J: TRBJ2-7
V: TRBV23-1
size: NA
D: TRBD1
DNA: TGCGCCAGCAGTCAAGTAGGACAGGGGTCCTACGAGCAGTACTTC
CDR3: CASSQVGQGSYEQYF

J: TRBJ1-2
V: TRBV28
size: few
D: TRBD1
DNA: TGTGCCAGCAGTACAGGGGGTTCTAACTATGGCTACACCTTC
CDR3: CASSTGGSNYGYTF

J: TRBJ1-5
V: TRBV2
size: few
D: NA
DNA: TGTGCCAGCAACAGGGAAGCCAATCAGCCCCAGCATTTT
CDR3: CASNREANQPQHF

J: TRBJ2-7
V: TRBV5-5
size: NA
D: NA
DNA: TGTGCCAGCAGTTCCGGGACCGGGGTGTGGCAGTACTTC
CDR3: CASSSGTGVWQYF

J: TRBJ1-2
V: TRBV3-1/TRBV3-2
size: NA
D: NA
DNA: TGTGCCAGCAGCCAAGGGACCGCCGCTAACTATGGCTACACCTTC
CDR3: CASSQGTAANYGYTF